The 9 T cell receptor beta chains listed next were all sequenced from one sample in a study of cytomegalovirus exposure and HLA in healthy donors. The PCR had 60 Vbeta and 13 Jbeta primers. Generated by immunoSEQ multiplex PCR, the TCRdb table keeps only in-frame clones and is missing some. The table lists 60,000 to 85,000 clones. Sequencing input: PBMCs. These receptors originate from a middle-aged man in good health and CMV-seropositive.

The CDR3 DNA sequence: TGTGCCAGCAGCTCTTGGGACAGGTTGGGCACTGAAGCTTTCTTT. The encoded protein is CASSSWDRLGTEAFF. V and J are TRBV13 and TRBJ1-1, with 8 bases fitting TRBD1. The CDR3 runs to 15 residues. The trim removed 4 bases at V and 4 bases at J, leaving 8 bases unmatched. Germline CDR1 reads PRHDT; CDR2 reads FYEKMQ (reference sequence).

V gene TRBV5-1 combines with J gene TRBJ2-1; D might be TRBD2 (5 bases). V lost 3 bases to trimming and J lost 0 bases, with 13 bases between them. The CDR3 covers 16 residues. Per the germline V gene, CDR1 is SGHRS and CDR2 is YFSETQ. CDR3 region: CASSSGGGSSYNEQFF. CDR3 sequence (DNA): TGCGCCAGCAGCTCGGGCGGAGGCAGCTCCTACAATGAGCAGTTCTTC.

The rearrangement joins TRBV7-2 to TRBJ2-5, with D maybe TRBD2 (6 bases). Germline V gene data show CDR1 as SGHTA and CDR2 as FQGNSA. V was pared by 7 bases and J by 1 base, with 16 bases between. This CDR3 is built from 15 residues. Here the CDR3 DNA reads TGTGCCAGCATCACAAACCCGGGGGTCCAAGAGACCCAGTACTTC. Its translation: CASITNPGVQETQYF.

The rearrangement joins TRBV2 to TRBJ1-2, with D possibly matching TRBD1 (5 bases). Germline V gene lookup returns CDR1 SNHLY and CDR2 FYNNEI. The CDR3 contains 14 residues. Between the trimmed V and J ends, which lost 7 bases and 5 bases, there was a span of 17 bases. Here the CDR3 DNA reads TGTGCCAGCATTAGCACGGGGGGTCTATATGGCTACACCTTC. Protein sequence: CASISTGGLYGYTF.

The chain has TRBV18 and TRBJ2-7; D unclear. Between the trimmed V and J ends, which lost 4 bases and 2 bases, there was a span of 12 bases. The CDR3 covers 14 residues. Germline CDR1 and CDR2: KGHSH and LQKENI. CDR3 coding DNA: TGTGCCAGCTCACGAGCTCAAAGCGCCTACGAGCAGTACTTC. This encodes CASSRAQSAYEQYF.

This chain uses TRBV5-1 with TRBJ1-1, with 8 bases aligning to TRBD1. The CDR3 length is 14 residues. Germline V CDR1 and CDR2: SGHRS, YFSETQ. V lost 5 bases to trimming and J lost 4 bases; unmatched junction nucleotides: 7. CDR3 nucleotide sequence: TGCGCCAGCAGGCCCGGGACAGGCTCCACTGAAGCTTTCTTT. Amino acid sequence: CASRPGTGSTEAFF.

The chain recombines TRBV12-5 with TRBJ2-7; 9 nucleotides match TRBD1. CDR1 is LGHNT and CDR2 is FRNRAP in the germline V gene. Unmatched junction bases numbered 8, after V lost 8 bases and J lost 0 bases. The CDR3 is 15 amino acids. As DNA, the CDR3 is TGTGCTAGTAGTGACAGGGACAGGGCCTCCTACGAGCAGTACTTC. Protein product: CASSDRDRASYEQYF.

V and J are TRBV29-1 and TRBJ1-3, with D possibly being TRBD1 (6 bases). The germline CDR1 and CDR2 sequences are SQVTM and ANQGSEA. V was cut by 4 bases and J by 0 bases, with 16 bases left in between. The CDR3 contains 16 residues. CDR3 in DNA: TGCAGCGTTGGCCCCTTGGACAGCTTCTCTGGAAACACCATATATTTT. Translation gives CSVGPLDSFSGNTIYF.

CDR3: CASRRQGGTEAFF. The CDR3 nucleotides are TGTGCCAGCAGACGACAGGGTGGGACTGAAGCTTTCTTT. V and J are TRBV2 and TRBJ1-1; TRBD1 aligns across 7 bases. The CDR3 consists of 13 residues. Germline V lookup: CDR1 SNHLY, CDR2 FYNNEI. J gave up 5 bases and V 6 bases, and 6 bases lay outside the gene matches.